This T cell receptor beta chain was identified during a study of shared clonotypes between healthy human individuals. The sample holds many counts of this clone. Per germline, CDR1 MDHEN and CDR2 SYDVKM. CDR3 length equals 13 residues. Unmatched junction bases numbered 4, after V lost 6 bases and J lost 4 bases. The table came from immunoSEQ multiplex PCR; TCRdb's copy has only in-frame clones and leaves some out. Here the sample spans more than 200,000 clones, over 50% being singletons. Material for sequencing was memory CD4+ T cells sorted from blood. The sample's subset: CD45RA-negative fraction. V usage is TRBV28 and J usage is TRBJ2-5; 8 bases line up with TRBD2. The receptor was isolated from a man aged 25 to 40 in good health. Here the CDR3 reads CASSGGRRETQYF. The CDR3 nucleotides are TGTGCCAGCAGCGGCGGGAGGCGAGAGACCCAGTACTTC.